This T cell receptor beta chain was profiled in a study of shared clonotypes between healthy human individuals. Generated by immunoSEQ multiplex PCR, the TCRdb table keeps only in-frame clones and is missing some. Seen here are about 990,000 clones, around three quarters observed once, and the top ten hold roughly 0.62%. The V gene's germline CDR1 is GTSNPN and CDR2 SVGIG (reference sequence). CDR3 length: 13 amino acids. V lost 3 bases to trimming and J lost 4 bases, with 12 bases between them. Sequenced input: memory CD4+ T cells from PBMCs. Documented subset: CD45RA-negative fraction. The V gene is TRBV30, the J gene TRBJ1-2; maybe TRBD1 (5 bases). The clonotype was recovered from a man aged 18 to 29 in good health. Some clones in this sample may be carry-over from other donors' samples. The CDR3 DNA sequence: TGTGCCTGGAGCTTCCAGGGCGCCTATGGCTACACCTTC. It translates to CAWSFQGAYGYTF.